This T cell receptor beta chain was recorded in a study of shared clonotypes between healthy human individuals. V was cut by 5 bases and J by 5 bases, with 7 bases left in between. The CDR3 loop spans 11 amino acids. Per germline, CDR1 SEHNR and CDR2 FQNEAQ (reference sequence). Clones were sequenced by immunoSEQ multiplex PCR, and TCRdb holds only the in-frame ones, with some missing. Altogether a few hundred thousand clones are present, roughly 97% being singletons, with the ten largest covering 0.045% to 0.06%. The receptor's source is a woman younger than 45 in good health. This chain connects TRBV7-9 to TRBJ2-7, with D uncertain. The sequencing sample was made of naive CD4+ T cells sorted from blood. The subset was: CD45RA+ positively selected. This chain's CDR3 is CASSLDDEQYF. The CDR3 DNA reads as TGTGCCAGCAGCCTAGACGACGAGCAGTACTTC.